The 3 T cell receptor beta chains presented below share a single source sample, sequenced in a study of beta chain features in type 1 diabetes. Sequenced material consisted of expressed TCRB transcripts (all of the isolated RNA was reverse transcribed). TCRdb's copy holds only in-frame clones and misses some; the assay was immunoSEQ multiplex PCR. There are 350,000 to 450,000 clones in the sample; less than 15% occur only once, and approximately 0.02% lies in the top ten. Sequencing was carried out using naive CD4+ T cells from blood. Receptors originate from a young woman in good health.

This chain joins TRBV5-1 and TRBJ2-7; D unresolved. The V end was cut by 4 bases, the J end by 4 bases, with 12 bases between. The CDR3 has 13 residues. CDR1 and CDR2 from the germline V gene are SGHRS and YFSETQ. CDR3 sequence: CASSLNGPYEQYF. Written as DNA, the CDR3 is TGCGCCAGCAGCCTTAACGGTCCATACGAGCAGTACTTC.

This clone was counted a few times. The chain uses TRBV19 and TRBJ2-1; TRBD2 agrees at 8 bases. The germline CDR1 and CDR2 sequences are LNHDA and SQIVND (reference sequence). CDR3 length equals 14 residues. The junction had 2 bases not matched to a gene; V was cut back by 7 bases and J by 0 bases. The CDR3 is CASIRGGSYNEQFF. The CDR3 DNA reads as TGTGCCAGTATTCGGGGGGGCTCCTACAATGAGCAGTTCTTC.

The CDR3 region has the DNA TGTGCCATCACCCCGGGACTAGCGGGAGGGAATAGCTACGAGCAGTACTTC. Its translation: CAITPGLAGGNSYEQYF. The rearrangement links TRBV10-3 to TRBJ2-7; the match to TRBD2 covers 16 bases. The CDR3 length is 17 residues. CDR1 and CDR2 (germline): ENHRY, SYGVKD. J gave up 3 bases and V 7 bases, and 9 bases lay outside the gene matches.